This T cell receptor beta chain was observed in a study of T cell responses to AZD1222 COVID-19 vaccine. TCRdb's copy holds only in-frame clones and misses some; the assay was immunoSEQ multiplex PCR. The profile shows roughly 190,000 clones, approximately 89% of them singletons. In this sample, this clone turned up a few times. The sequencing used peripheral blood, collected 28 days after the second AZD1222 dose. The TCR originated in an adult who received the AZD1222 COVID-19 vaccine.

CDR3 region: CASSLSEGRTDTQYF. CDR3 nucleotides: TGTGCCAGCAGTTTATCGGAGGGGAGGACAGATACGCAGTATTTT. This chain links TRBV27 with TRBJ2-3, with D possibly TRBD2 on 6 matching bases. The CDR3 sequence is 15 residues long. V was shortened by 0 bases and J by 3 bases, with 10 bases between the two germline ends. CDR1 and CDR2 (germline): MNHEY, SMNVEV (reference sequence).